Listed below are T cell receptor beta chains from one sample, sequenced in a study of blood T cell repertoires in COVID-19. Produced via immunoSEQ multiplex PCR; TCRdb's table is partial and in-frame only. The sample lists tens of thousands of clones, approximately 81% occurring once. Sequencing was carried out using peripheral blood. These receptors all come from an elderly man with acute or convalescent COVID-19. Each CDR3 is given without its conserved first and last residue. The order of the fields is J gene, V gene, CDR3 protein.

J: TRBJ1-5; V: TRBV30; CDR3: AWSRGGGQPQH
J: TRBJ2-1; V: TRBV5-1; CDR3: ASSSHRLAGANNEQF
J: TRBJ1-5; V: TRBV7-2; CDR3: ASSTRGSPKAQPQH
J: TRBJ2-1; V: TRBV5-8; CDR3: ASSYKYTPTSYNEQF
J: TRBJ2-1; V: TRBV19; CDR3: ASSPATGFTYNEQF
J: TRBJ1-1; V: TRBV6-2/TRBV6-3; CDR3: ASSRGWGNTEAF
J: TRBJ2-1; V: TRBV5-1; CDR3: ASSLPAGYTNEQF
J: TRBJ2-2; V: TRBV11-1; CDR3: ASRVGQGYGGELF
J: TRBJ1-2; V: TRBV2; CDR3: ASSVRANYGYT
J: TRBJ2-5; V: TRBV15; CDR3: ATSRELNRGQTQY
J: TRBJ2-7; V: TRBV11-1; CDR3: ASSPRTGRHEQY
J: TRBJ1-4; V: TRBV5-1; CDR3: ASSSTNEKLF
J: TRBJ2-7; V: TRBV5-1; CDR3: ASSLGKRTGERTYEQY
J: TRBJ2-1; V: TRBV7-2; CDR3: ASNGGQGAYNEQF
J: TRBJ2-5; V: TRBV11-3; CDR3: ASSLGPPAELLQETQY
J: TRBJ2-1; V: TRBV19; CDR3: ASSTGARGEQF
J: TRBJ2-1; V: TRBV5-1; CDR3: ASSPIAGSSYNEQF
J: TRBJ2-1; V: TRBV7-8; CDR3: ASSLALRGVNEQF
J: TRBJ1-2; V: TRBV7-9; CDR3: ASSQSGQSYGYT
J: TRBJ2-5; V: TRBV1; CDR3: TSSQDFLAGDPGQETQY
J: TRBJ2-5; V: TRBV7-9; CDR3: AGGLGGYGGRETQY
J: TRBJ2-2; V: TRBV4-3; CDR3: ASSPSLGGSGELF
J: TRBJ1-4; V: TRBV28; CDR3: ASSLPTGNGEKLF
J: TRBJ1-2; V: TRBV13; CDR3: ASSDSRAPNYGYT
J: TRBJ2-2; V: TRBV9; CDR3: ASSKSLGQGGSTGELF
J: TRBJ1-2; V: TRBV28; CDR3: ASSAGLSPGGYT